Reported below is one T cell receptor beta chain. The antigen remains undetermined. The assay used deep level. Profiling relied on immunoSEQ multiplex PCR, and the TCRdb table lists in-frame clones only, not all of them. The profile shows about 490,000 clones, approximately 80% of them singletons. This sample was taken from a study of shared clonotypes between healthy human individuals. Study-wide results and limits: Investigators expected sequencing depth to affect clonotype sharing among donors.

The ends were cut back, 0 bases at V and 1 base at J, with 8 bases in the middle. Germline-derived CDR1 and CDR2 are SGHRS and YFSETQ. The CDR3 length is 15 residues. Genomic DNA of unsorted samples came from tens of millions of PBMCs. The sample taken for sequencing was PBMCs. The receptor was derived from a middle-aged woman in good health. Some clones in this sample may be carry-over from other donors' samples. This chain links TRBV5-1 with TRBJ1-5, with no clear D. The CDR3 DNA is TGCGCCAGCAGCTTGGGAGGGTTGAGCAATCAGCCCCAGCATTTT. Its protein is CASSLGGLSNQPQHF.